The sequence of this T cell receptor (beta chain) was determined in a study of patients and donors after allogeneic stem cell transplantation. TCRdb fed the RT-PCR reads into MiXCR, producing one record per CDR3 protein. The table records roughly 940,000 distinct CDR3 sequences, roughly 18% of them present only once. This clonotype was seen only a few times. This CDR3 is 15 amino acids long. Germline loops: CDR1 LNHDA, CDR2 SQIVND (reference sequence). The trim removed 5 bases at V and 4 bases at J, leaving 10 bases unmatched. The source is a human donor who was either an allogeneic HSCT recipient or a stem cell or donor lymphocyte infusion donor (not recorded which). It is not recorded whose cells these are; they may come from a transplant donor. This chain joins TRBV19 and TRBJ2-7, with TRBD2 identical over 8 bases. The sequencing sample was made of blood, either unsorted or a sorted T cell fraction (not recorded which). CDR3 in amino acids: CASSVLSGVRYEQYF. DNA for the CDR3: TGTGCCAGTAGTGTACTTAGCGGGGTAAGGTACGAGCAGTACTTC.